Each of the 5 T cell receptor beta chains below was sequenced from the same sample in a study of T cells in Graves' hyperthyroidism and ophthalmopathy. Amplified TCR beta CDR3 regions derived from RNA transcripts. Carried out on the TCR CDR3, a first-round RT-PCR used the HTBI primer set. TCRdb passed the multiplex PCR reads through MiXCR, listing each CDR3 protein once. This sample carries around 200,000 distinct CDR3 sequences, about a sixth of them seen once, and the ten largest clones take roughly 30%. Sequenced sample: blood. The receptor source for this set is a woman between 50 and 59 years old with Graves' hyperthyroidism.

This rearrangement joins TRBV3-1 to TRBJ2-1; 16 bases line up with TRBD2. Germline CDR1 and CDR2: LGHDT and YNNKEL (reference sequence). CDR3 length: 19 residues. Trimming removed 3 bases from V and 8 bases from J; junction bases left unmatched: 13. CDR3 protein: CASSHITGTSGGANYEQFF. The CDR3 DNA reads TGTGCCAGCAGCCACATTACCGGGACTAGCGGGGGGGCCAACTATGAGCAGTTCTTC.

The rearrangement links TRBV10-3 to TRBJ2-7; D could derive from TRBD1 or TRBD2 (5 bases each). The CDR3 extends over 13 amino acids. Germline V gives CDR1 ENHRY, CDR2 SYGVKD. V lost 5 bases and J 6 bases, leaving 14 bases between the germline ends. For the CDR3, the DNA is TGTGCCATCAGTACCGTGGGGGTTCTCGAGCAGTACTTC. Translated: CAISTVGVLEQYF.

The J gene is TRBJ2-3, the V gene TRBV5-1; D gene ambiguous. CDR1 SGHRS and CDR2 YFSETQ come from the germline V gene. The CDR3 runs to 14 residues. V was pared by 0 bases and J by 3 bases, with 8 bases between. The CDR3 DNA sequence: TGCGCCAGCAGCTTGGGGCAGACTACAGATACGCAGTATTTT. Translated, it gives CASSLGQTTDTQYF.

This clonotype was recorded many times. The chain carries TRBV7-9 and TRBJ2-3; no firm D call. Trimming pared 2 bases from V and 4 bases from J, leaving 4 bases between. Germline V gives CDR1 SEHNR, CDR2 FQNEAQ (reference sequence). The CDR3 runs 12 residues. CDR3 in DNA: TGTGCCAGCAGCTTACCGGCAGATACGCAGTATTTT. Translation: CASSLPADTQYF.

This clonotype was recorded many times. This chain joins TRBV4-1 and TRBJ2-2; D is uncertain. This CDR3 has 15 amino acids. The germline gives CDR1 MGHRA, CDR2 YSYEKL. Between the trimmed V and J ends, which lost 0 bases and 6 bases, there was a span of 11 bases. The CDR3 protein is CASSQDRYTAGELFF. The CDR3 DNA sequence: TGCGCCAGCAGCCAAGATCGGTACACGGCCGGGGAGCTGTTTTTT.